Included here is one T cell receptor beta chain sequence, with context. The antigen remains unidentified. One end of the junction fails to match germline, which may point to a read error. This entry is derived from a study of vaccination effects on CD4 cells after COVID-19. Study findings and constraints: Few convalescent patients were studied, and early post-infection samples were lacking.

Viral peptide pools were used in the ViraFEST assay to expand antigen-specific CD4+ T cells, and sequencing came afterward. At the end of 9 to 11 days of culture, CD4+ T cells were isolated. Sequencing used immunoSEQ multiplex PCR; TCRdb keeps in-frame clones, though not all of them. Of 60,000 to 70,000 clones listed, more than 80% are singletons. CDR1 MNHNS and CDR2 SASEGT come from the germline V gene. The CDR3 totals 16 residues. The sequence was collected from a human donor who received a COVID-19 vaccine. The chain combines TRBV6-1 with TRBJ2-1; TRBD1 matches at 12 bases. The sample was CD4+ T cells from PBMCs cultured with HCoV-229E spike peptides, taken before COVID-19 vaccination. This chain's CDR3 is CASSEGTGGFYNEQFF. In DNA form, the CDR3 reads TGTGCCAGCAGCGAAGGGACAGGGGGCTTCTACAATGAGCAGTTCTTC.